Below are 10 T cell receptor beta chains sequenced from a single sample in a study of cytotoxic CD8 clonotypes in ibrutinib-treated CLL. Assay used: immunoSEQ multiplex PCR; TCRdb lists only in-frame clones, some missing. The sample lists 150,000 or so clones; about four fifths were seen once. The sample was PBMCs, taken after 24 months of ibrutinib treatment. Source of these receptors: a human donor with chronic lymphocytic leukemia.

The V and J genes are TRBV6-5 and TRBJ1-3; D ambiguous. The CDR3 sequence is 15 residues long. Germline CDR1 is MNHEY and CDR2 is SVGAGI. V gave up 6 bases and J gave up 0 bases, with 12 bases separating them. In DNA, the CDR3 is TGTGCCAGCAGAAGCCGGGCCGCCTCTGGAAACACCATATATTTT. This gives the protein CASRSRAASGNTIYF.

The CDR3 spells CASASAEPGELFF. The CDR3 DNA is TGTGCCAGCGCCTCGGCGGAGCCCGGGGAGCTGTTTTTT. The V and J genes are TRBV28 and TRBJ2-2, with unresolved D. The CDR3 sequence is 13 residues long. CDR1 and CDR2 (germline): MDHEN, SYDVKM. V dropped 8 bases and J dropped 6 bases, with 13 bases sitting between them.

This chain links TRBV6-1 with TRBJ1-4; D perhaps matches TRBD1 (5 bases). Germline V gene data show CDR1 as MNHNS and CDR2 as SASEGT. V lost 7 bases and J 6 bases, leaving 18 bases between the germline ends. This CDR3 has 15 amino acids. The DNA of the CDR3 is TGTGCCAGCAAACCGGGACGTATCGACGATGAAAAACTGTTTTTT. Its translation is CASKPGRIDDEKLFF.

Concerning this clone itself: In this CDR3 the conserved last residue, phenylalanine or tryptophan, is missing, so a read error is likely. The genes are TRBV7-2 and TRBJ2-7; 8 nucleotides line up with TRBD2. From germline, CDR1 is SGHTA and CDR2 FQGNSA. Trimming took 5 bases from V and 2 from J; bases not matched to a gene: 17. The CDR3 is 18 residues long. CDR3 region: CASSRRTSGSDRTYEQYL. The CDR3 bases are TGTGCCAGCAGCCGCCGTACTAGCGGTAGTGATAGGACCTACGAGCAGTACCTC.

Concerning this clone itself: This CDR3 is also generated by other DNA sequences in the sample. This chain uses TRBV29-1 with TRBJ2-3; no reliable D call. Germline V gene data show CDR1 as SQVTM and CDR2 as ANQGSEA. This CDR3 has 13 amino acids. Trimming shortened V by 5 bases and J by 1 base, and 10 bases separated the two germline ends. The CDR3 here is CSVRRGGTDTQYF. In DNA form, the CDR3 reads TGCAGCGTTCGGCGTGGGGGCACAGATACGCAGTATTTT.

J is TRBJ2-1 and V is TRBV5-1; D may match TRBD1 or TRBD2 (5 bases each). The V gene lost 6 bases and the J gene lost 9 bases, with 19 bases spanning the gap. Germline-derived CDR1 and CDR2 are SGHRS and YFSETQ. This CDR3 contains 14 residues. The CDR3 protein is CASMLSGRHGEQFF. The CDR3 DNA sequence: TGCGCCAGCATGTTGTCGGGACGGCACGGTGAGCAGTTCTTC.

This rearrangement joins TRBV5-4 to TRBJ2-1; 13 bases are a match to TRBD2. V dropped 4 bases and J dropped 9; count of bases not matched to a gene: 10. Germline CDR1 is SGHNT and CDR2 is YYREEE (reference sequence). The CDR3 spans 16 residues. CDR3 amino acids: CASSPGTSGTTVEQFF. The CDR3 DNA reads TGTGCCAGCAGCCCAGGGACTAGCGGGACAACCGTTGAGCAGTTCTTC.

This clone was recorded once. The genes are TRBV4-3 and TRBJ1-1; D is undetermined. The CDR3 sequence is 15 residues long. The germline V gene encodes CDR1 LGHNA and CDR2 YSLEER. With 1 base removed from V and 1 base from J, the gap between germline ends came to 10 bases. The chain's CDR3 is CASSQVFSRNTEAFF. Written as DNA, the CDR3 is TGCGCCAGCAGCCAAGTGTTTTCTAGGAACACTGAAGCTTTCTTT.

This clone was picked up one time. The rearrangement uses TRBV19 and TRBJ2-5, with a weak D call TRBD1 (5 bases). The CDR3 runs to 12 residues. Germline V CDR1 and CDR2: LNHDA, SQIVND (reference sequence). The germline V and J ends were trimmed by 5 bases and 5 bases, with 9 bases remaining between them. The CDR3 DNA reads TGTGCCAGTAGTCACAGGAGCGAGACCCAGTACTTC. It translates to CASSHRSETQYF.

The rearrangement uses TRBV28 and TRBJ2-1; the D gene is possibly TRBD2 (7 bases). This CDR3 region has 15 residues. CDR1 MDHEN and CDR2 SYDVKM come from the germline V gene. Between the trimmed V and J ends, which lost 2 bases and 1 base, there was a span of 9 bases. CDR3 sequence (DNA): TGTGCCAGCAGTTTACGGGGGGCATCCTACAATGAGCAGTTCTTC. Translation gives CASSLRGASYNEQFF.